This T cell receptor beta chain was captured in a study of technical replicates of blood from several donors. This CDR3 contains 16 residues. Germline-derived CDR1 and CDR2 are SGHTA and FQGNSA. Trimming cost V 7 bases and J 6 bases; bases outside gene matches: 17. The data were produced by immunoSEQ multiplex PCR, yet TCRdb's version contains in-frame clones alone and is incomplete. The sample includes about 62,000 clones, around 87% of them seen just once. The receptor's source is a human donor in good health. Some clones in this sample may be carry-over from other donors' samples. The genes are TRBV7-2 and TRBJ1-2; 7 bases are shared with TRBD1. The sequenced material came from PBMCs. CDR3: CASTLQGGFIADGYTF. The CDR3 DNA follows: TGTGCCAGCACTCTCCAGGGGGGCTTTATCGCCGATGGCTACACCTTC.